Below are 2 T cell receptor beta chains sequenced from a single sample in a study of blood T cells in healthy people across ages. Sample-barcoded 5' priming and a J-beta primer mix drove a second PCR of 7 to 11 cycles. TCRdb passed the 5' RACE reads through MiXCR, listing each CDR3 protein once. The table includes hundreds of thousands of distinct CDR3 sequences, 58% detected once. Source material: blood. The receptor set was obtained from a man aged 25 to 40 in good health.

Points on this clonotype: The junction differs from germline at one of its ends, possibly a read error. The chain links TRBV13 to TRBJ2-7; D uncertain. The DNA end favors TRBJ2-5, so the J call may be wrong. The germline gives CDR1 PRHDT, CDR2 FYEKMQ (reference sequence). The CDR3 is 11 amino acids. The CDR3 loop is CTSSLEKTQYF. CDR3 nucleotide sequence: TGTACCAGCAGCTTAGAAAAGACCCAGTACTTC.

The chain's CDR3 is CASSITGGAGQETQYF. CDR3 nucleotides: TGTGCCAGCAGCATTACTGGGGGAGCGGGTCAAGAGACCCAGTACTTC. This chain links TRBV9 with TRBJ2-5; perhaps TRBD2 as D (6 bases). V dropped 4 bases and J dropped 2 bases, with 18 bases sitting between them. The CDR3 has 16 residues. CDR1 SGDLS and CDR2 YYNGEE come from the germline V gene.